This TCR beta chain came from a study of CD8 T cells in Susac syndrome. Random hexamers were used to reverse transcribe the RNA input (about 0.5 to 1 ug). TCRdb reprocessed the immunoSEQ multiplex PCR reads via MiXCR and lists one record per CDR3 protein. The repertoire consists of 150,000 to 200,000 distinct CDR3 sequences, with 90% to 95% occurring once and the leading ten covering about 0.13%. The germline CDR1 and CDR2 sequences are SGHDN and FVKESK. The CDR3 loop spans 13 amino acids. V lost 1 base and J 8 bases, leaving 9 bases between the germline ends. Blood CD8+ and CD4+ T cells underwent high-throughput TCR beta sequencing. The study used healthy donors as controls matched for age and sex.

Material for sequencing was CD4+ T cells from PBMCs. The V gene is TRBV14, the J gene TRBJ2-1; D is possibly TRBD1 or TRBD2 (5 bases each). The clonotype was recovered from a human donor in good health. The CDR3 DNA sequence: TGTGCCAGCAGCCAAGTATGGGGGTATGAGCAGTTCTTC. The encoded protein is CASSQVWGYEQFF.